A selection of T cell receptor beta chains follows, all from one sample in a study of CDR3 diversity in severe acne. TCRdb re-called the PCR reads through MiXCR, storing one row per CDR3 protein. This table holds over 85,000 distinct CDR3 sequences, roughly 51% found once. The specimen was blood. These TCRs come from a male donor with acne. The CDR3 runs from the conserved cysteine through the conserved F or W. A D gene is named only where the DNA matches it firmly. Clone size appears in some rows only: once, few, many, or a class for an expanded clone.

cdr3_length: 17; j_call: TRBJ2-3; clone_size: many; v_call: TRBV7-3; d_call: TRBD2; cdr3_aa: CASSSGGLAGAKDTQYF; cdr3_nt: TGTGCCAGCAGCTCCGGGGGACTAGCGGGAGCCAAAGATACGCAGTATTTT
cdr3_length: 17; j_call: TRBJ1-4; clone_size: .; v_call: TRBV15; d_call: .; cdr3_aa: CATSRDRAGARGEKLFF; cdr3_nt: TGTGCCACCAGCAGAGATCGAGCAGGGGCACGTGGGGAAAAACTGTTTTTT
cdr3_length: 15; j_call: TRBJ2-5; clone_size: many; v_call: TRBV5-8; d_call: TRBD1; cdr3_aa: CASSARTGLGETQYF; cdr3_nt: TGTGCCAGCAGCGCTCGGACAGGGCTAGGGGAGACCCAGTACTTC
cdr3_length: 12; j_call: TRBJ1-5; clone_size: .; v_call: TRBV7-9; d_call: .; cdr3_aa: CASSLSSQPQHF; cdr3_nt: TGTGCCAGCAGCTTATCTAGCCAGCCCCAGCATTTT
cdr3_length: 15; j_call: TRBJ1-3; clone_size: .; v_call: TRBV12-3/TRBV12-4; d_call: .; cdr3_aa: CASSSTAAGRNTIYF; cdr3_nt: TGTGCCAGCAGTTCGACGGCGGCCGGCCGAAACACCATATATTTT
cdr3_length: 14; j_call: TRBJ2-7; clone_size: many; v_call: TRBV5-1; d_call: .; cdr3_aa: CASSLLQGGYEQYF; cdr3_nt: TGCGCCAGCAGCTTGTTGCAGGGGGGCTACGAGCAGTACTTC
cdr3_length: 15; j_call: TRBJ2-3; clone_size: many; v_call: TRBV6-1; d_call: .; cdr3_aa: CASSEGKGVADTQYF; cdr3_nt: TGTGCCAGCAGTGAAGGTAAAGGGGTAGCAGATACGCAGTATTTT
cdr3_length: 14; j_call: TRBJ2-3; clone_size: many; v_call: TRBV7-6; d_call: .; cdr3_aa: CASSPLIFTDTQYF; cdr3_nt: TGTGCCAGCAGCCCTTTGATATTCACAGATACGCAGTATTTT
cdr3_length: 20; j_call: TRBJ2-5; clone_size: .; v_call: TRBV20-1; d_call: TRBD2; cdr3_aa: CSAKGLAGAGGAGGQETQYF; cdr3_nt: TGCAGTGCCAAGGGACTAGCGGGAGCGGGCGGGGCTGGTGGGCAAGAGACCCAGTACTTC
cdr3_length: 14; j_call: TRBJ2-2; clone_size: .; v_call: TRBV24-1; d_call: .; cdr3_aa: CATSAPRGAGELFF; cdr3_nt: TGTGCCACCAGTGCCCCAAGGGGGGCCGGGGAGCTGTTTTTT
cdr3_length: 17; j_call: TRBJ1-4; clone_size: .; v_call: TRBV10-3; d_call: TRBD1; cdr3_aa: CASISPSATGAGEKLFF; cdr3_nt: TGTGCCAGCATCTCCCCTTCAGCCACAGGGGCGGGGGAAAAACTGTTTTTT
cdr3_length: 12; j_call: TRBJ1-3; clone_size: few; v_call: TRBV3-1; d_call: .; cdr3_aa: CASSPYRNTIYF; cdr3_nt: TGTGCCAGCAGCCCTTACCGAAACACCATATATTTT
cdr3_length: 16; j_call: TRBJ1-1; clone_size: many; v_call: TRBV5-1; d_call: .; cdr3_aa: CASSSRFNDLNTEAFF; cdr3_nt: TGCGCCAGCAGCTCCCGATTCAACGACCTGAACACTGAAGCTTTCTTT
cdr3_length: 14; j_call: TRBJ2-7; clone_size: .; v_call: TRBV6-6; d_call: TRBD2; cdr3_aa: CQKQWAGGKYEQYF; cdr3_nt: TGTCAAAAGCAGTGGGCGGGAGGAAAATACGAGCAGTACTTC
cdr3_length: 13; j_call: TRBJ2-7; clone_size: .; v_call: TRBV19; d_call: TRBD2; cdr3_aa: CSSYSGRTDEQYF; cdr3_nt: TGTTCCAGTTACAGCGGGAGAACCGATGAGCAGTACTTC
cdr3_length: 13; j_call: TRBJ2-7; clone_size: many; v_call: TRBV13; d_call: .; cdr3_aa: CASSLFQGAEQYF; cdr3_nt: TGTGCCAGCAGCTTATTCCAGGGTGCCGAGCAGTACTTC
cdr3_length: 14; j_call: TRBJ1-5; clone_size: .; v_call: TRBV12-3/TRBV12-4; d_call: .; cdr3_aa: CASSLTQGSQPQHF; cdr3_nt: TGTGCCAGCAGTCTAACGCAGGGTAGTCAGCCCCAGCATTTT
cdr3_length: 14; j_call: TRBJ2-7; clone_size: many; v_call: TRBV6-5; d_call: TRBD1; cdr3_aa: CASRRDRGPYEQYF; cdr3_nt: TGTGCCAGCAGACGCGACAGGGGGCCCTACGAGCAGTACTTC
cdr3_length: 12; j_call: TRBJ2-5; clone_size: .; v_call: TRBV7-2; d_call: TRBD1; cdr3_aa: CASSGWDRPQYF; cdr3_nt: TGTGCCAGCAGCGGTTGGGACAGGCCACAGTACTTC
cdr3_length: 16; j_call: TRBJ2-7; clone_size: .; v_call: TRBV6-1; d_call: TRBD1; cdr3_aa: CASSYSVRTGDYEQYF; cdr3_nt: TGTGCCAGCAGTTACTCGGTTAGGACAGGGGACTACGAGCAGTACTTC
cdr3_length: 12; j_call: TRBJ1-2; clone_size: many; v_call: TRBV24-1; d_call: .; cdr3_aa: CATSDFRQTYTF; cdr3_nt: TGTGCCACCAGTGATTTTAGACAGACCTACACCTTC
cdr3_length: 13; j_call: TRBJ2-2; clone_size: few; v_call: TRBV7-9; d_call: .; cdr3_aa: CASSLEDSPELFF; cdr3_nt: TGTGCCAGCAGCTTAGAGGACAGCCCGGAGCTGTTTTTT
cdr3_length: 14; j_call: TRBJ2-7; clone_size: .; v_call: TRBV6-2/TRBV6-3; d_call: .; cdr3_aa: CASSWTDKTYEQYF; cdr3_nt: TGTGCCAGCAGTTGGACGGACAAAACCTACGAGCAGTACTTC
cdr3_length: 14; j_call: TRBJ1-5; clone_size: .; v_call: TRBV9; d_call: .; cdr3_aa: CASSRKGSTQPQHF; cdr3_nt: TGTGCCAGCAGCAGGAAAGGGTCGACTCAGCCCCAGCATTTT
cdr3_length: 14; j_call: TRBJ1-4; clone_size: .; v_call: TRBV19; d_call: .; cdr3_aa: CASSIRGTDEKLFF; cdr3_nt: TGTGCCAGTAGTATACGTGGGACTGATGAAAAACTGTTTTTT
cdr3_length: 14; j_call: TRBJ2-5; clone_size: .; v_call: TRBV9; d_call: TRBD1; cdr3_aa: CASSVGQGGETQYF; cdr3_nt: TGTGCCAGCAGCGTAGGACAGGGGGGAGAGACCCAGTACTTC
cdr3_length: 11; j_call: TRBJ1-1; clone_size: .; v_call: TRBV29-1; d_call: .; cdr3_aa: CSVVRPAGAFF; cdr3_nt: TGCAGCGTAGTCAGACCTGCTGGGGCTTTCTTT
cdr3_length: 15; j_call: TRBJ2-2; clone_size: many; v_call: TRBV30; d_call: .; cdr3_aa: CAWSESGRLNGELFF; cdr3_nt: TGTGCCTGGAGTGAAAGCGGACGACTGAACGGGGAGCTGTTTTTT
cdr3_length: 20; j_call: TRBJ2-1; clone_size: .; v_call: TRBV15; d_call: TRBD1; cdr3_aa: CATSRVGKHGQGGTYNEQFF; cdr3_nt: TGTGCCACCAGCAGAGTCGGGAAACATGGACAGGGTGGGACCTACAATGAGCAGTTCTTC
cdr3_length: 16; j_call: TRBJ2-5; clone_size: many; v_call: TRBV5-4; d_call: TRBD2; cdr3_aa: CASSLTSGRYQETQYF; cdr3_nt: TGTGCCAGCAGCCTGACTAGCGGGAGATATCAAGAGACCCAGTACTTC
cdr3_length: 15; j_call: TRBJ1-1; clone_size: few; v_call: TRBV6-5; d_call: TRBD1; cdr3_aa: CASSSLRDRGLGAFF; cdr3_nt: TGTGCCAGCAGTTCCCTTAGGGACAGGGGGCTTGGGGCTTTCTTT
cdr3_length: 14; j_call: TRBJ1-5; clone_size: many; v_call: TRBV20-1; d_call: TRBD1; cdr3_aa: CSAISTGVDQPQHF; cdr3_nt: TGCAGTGCCATAAGTACAGGGGTTGATCAGCCCCAGCATTTT
cdr3_length: 13; j_call: TRBJ1-4; clone_size: .; v_call: TRBV20-1; d_call: TRBD1; cdr3_aa: CSARGPSNEKLFF; cdr3_nt: TGCAGTGCCAGGGGGCCGTCTAATGAAAAACTGTTTTTT
cdr3_length: 15; j_call: TRBJ2-1; clone_size: many; v_call: TRBV7-9; d_call: TRBD2; cdr3_aa: CASSDSGGAYNEQFF; cdr3_nt: TGTGCCAGCAGCGATTCCGGGGGGGCGTACAATGAGCAGTTCTTC
cdr3_length: 13; j_call: TRBJ1-2; clone_size: .; v_call: TRBV7-9; d_call: .; cdr3_aa: CASGSGDNYGYTF; cdr3_nt: TGTGCCAGCGGTTCGGGGGATAACTATGGCTACACCTTC
cdr3_length: 17; j_call: TRBJ2-5; clone_size: .; v_call: TRBV2; d_call: TRBD2; cdr3_aa: CASSRTGLAGGEETQYF; cdr3_nt: TGTGCCAGCAGTAGGACGGGACTAGCGGGAGGGGAAGAGACCCAGTACTTC
cdr3_length: 14; j_call: TRBJ2-2; clone_size: .; v_call: TRBV6-2/TRBV6-3; d_call: TRBD2; cdr3_aa: CALRAGIDTGELFF; cdr3_nt: TGTGCTCTTAGAGCGGGGATAGACACCGGGGAGCTGTTTTTT
cdr3_length: 15; j_call: TRBJ1-3; clone_size: many; v_call: TRBV11-3; d_call: .; cdr3_aa: CASSLQVVVGFAIYF; cdr3_nt: TGTGCCAGCAGCTTACAGGTCGTGGTGGGGTTCGCCATATATTTT
cdr3_length: 16; j_call: TRBJ2-5; clone_size: .; v_call: TRBV20-1; d_call: .; cdr3_aa: CSARDRGASGEETQYF; cdr3_nt: TGCAGTGCTAGAGATAGGGGGGCTAGCGGAGAAGAGACCCAGTACTTC
cdr3_length: 17; j_call: TRBJ2-5; clone_size: .; v_call: TRBV7-9; d_call: TRBD2; cdr3_aa: CASSRLGLAGVRETQYF; cdr3_nt: TGTGCCAGCAGCCGCCTCGGACTAGCGGGAGTTCGAGAGACCCAGTACTTC
cdr3_length: 16; j_call: TRBJ1-3; clone_size: .; v_call: TRBV18; d_call: .; cdr3_aa: CASSRSSTGSGNTIYF; cdr3_nt: TGTGCCAGCTCGCGCTCATCGACAGGATCTGGAAACACCATATATTTT
cdr3_length: 16; j_call: TRBJ1-5; clone_size: .; v_call: TRBV5-6; d_call: .; cdr3_aa: CASSFHTDGGGQPQHF; cdr3_nt: TGTGCCAGCAGCTTCCATACAGACGGGGGGGGGCAGCCCCAGCATTTT
cdr3_length: 13; j_call: TRBJ2-7; clone_size: .; v_call: TRBV12-3/TRBV12-4; d_call: .; cdr3_aa: CASSLRPSYEQYF; cdr3_nt: TGTGCCAGCAGTTTACGGCCATCCTACGAGCAGTACTTC
cdr3_length: 16; j_call: TRBJ1-6; clone_size: many; v_call: TRBV19; d_call: .; cdr3_aa: CASSPLPSAPGSPLHF; cdr3_nt: TGTGCCAGTAGCCCACTACCTTCGGCTCCCGGTTCACCCCTCCACTTT
cdr3_length: 18; j_call: TRBJ2-7; clone_size: many; v_call: TRBV9; d_call: TRBD2; cdr3_aa: CASSLAATQPSLFHEQYF; cdr3_nt: TGTGCCAGCAGCCTAGCGGCCACCCAACCCTCCCTTTTCCACGAGCAGTACTTC
cdr3_length: 16; j_call: TRBJ2-7; clone_size: medium-sized; v_call: TRBV20-1; d_call: TRBD2; cdr3_aa: CSANPVGLAVAYEQYF; cdr3_nt: TGCAGTGCTAACCCCGTGGGACTAGCGGTCGCCTACGAGCAGTACTTC
cdr3_length: 15; j_call: TRBJ2-3; clone_size: many; v_call: TRBV2; d_call: .; cdr3_aa: CASSDYTGARDTQYF; cdr3_nt: TGTGCCAGCAGTGATTACACGGGAGCCCGAGATACGCAGTATTTT
cdr3_length: 18; j_call: TRBJ2-7; clone_size: few; v_call: TRBV5-6; d_call: .; cdr3_aa: CASSFYICSATYGDEQYF; cdr3_nt: .
cdr3_length: 16; j_call: TRBJ1-3; clone_size: .; v_call: TRBV9; d_call: .; cdr3_aa: CASSPQGRSSGNTIYF; cdr3_nt: TGTGCCAGCAGCCCACAGGGCCGAAGCTCTGGAAACACCATATATTTT
cdr3_length: 13; j_call: TRBJ1-5; clone_size: .; v_call: TRBV5-4; d_call: .; cdr3_aa: CASSLGGGQPQHF; cdr3_nt: TGTGCCAGCAGCTTGGGGGGGGGACAGCCCCAGCATTTT
cdr3_length: 17; j_call: TRBJ1-3; clone_size: .; v_call: TRBV4-1; d_call: .; cdr3_aa: CASSQANRGAAGNTIYF; cdr3_nt: TGCGCCAGCAGCCAAGCCAATCGTGGGGCGGCAGGAAACACCATATATTTT
cdr3_length: 10; j_call: TRBJ1-2; clone_size: many; v_call: TRBV29-1; d_call: .; cdr3_aa: CSVFGNGYTF; cdr3_nt: TGCAGCGTTTTCGGAAATGGCTACACCTTC
cdr3_length: 19; j_call: TRBJ2-2; clone_size: few; v_call: TRBV20-1; d_call: .; cdr3_aa: CSARDGTKGRHLRFGELFF; cdr3_nt: .
cdr3_length: 22; j_call: TRBJ2-3; clone_size: few; v_call: TRBV11-1; d_call: .; cdr3_aa: CASSFYICSARDHHMNTDTQYF; cdr3_nt: .